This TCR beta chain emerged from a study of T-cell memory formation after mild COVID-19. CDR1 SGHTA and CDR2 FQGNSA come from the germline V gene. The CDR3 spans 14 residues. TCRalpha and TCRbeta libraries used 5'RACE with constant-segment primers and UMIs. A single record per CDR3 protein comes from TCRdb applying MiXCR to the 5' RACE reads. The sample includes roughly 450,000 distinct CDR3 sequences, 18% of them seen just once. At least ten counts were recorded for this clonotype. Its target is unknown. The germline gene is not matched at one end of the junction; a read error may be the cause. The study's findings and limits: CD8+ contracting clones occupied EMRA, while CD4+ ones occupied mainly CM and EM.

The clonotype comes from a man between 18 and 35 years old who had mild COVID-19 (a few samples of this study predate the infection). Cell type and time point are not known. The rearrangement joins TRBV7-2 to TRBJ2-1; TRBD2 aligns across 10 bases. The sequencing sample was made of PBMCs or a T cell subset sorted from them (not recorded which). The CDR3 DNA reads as TGCGCCAGCAGTCTAGCGGGGGCGTACAATGAGCAGTTCTTC. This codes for CASSLAGAYNEQFF.